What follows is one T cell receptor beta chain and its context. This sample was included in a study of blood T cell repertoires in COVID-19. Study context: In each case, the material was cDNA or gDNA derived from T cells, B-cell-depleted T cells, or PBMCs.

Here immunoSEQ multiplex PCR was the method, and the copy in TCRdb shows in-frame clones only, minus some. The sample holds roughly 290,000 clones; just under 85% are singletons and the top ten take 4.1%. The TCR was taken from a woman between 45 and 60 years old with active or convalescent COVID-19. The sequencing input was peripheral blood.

In DNA form, the CDR3 reads TGTGCCAGCAGTTACTTGGCCGGGAGAAGGGGCACAGATACGCAGTATTTT. Protein: CASSYLAGRRGTDTQYF. The V call is TRBV6-2 or TRBV6-3, the J call TRBJ2-3; TRBD2 might be the D (6 bases). CDR3 size: 17 residues. Germline CDR1 and CDR2: MNHEY and SVGEGT. V lost 1 base and J 1 base, leaving 15 bases between the germline ends.